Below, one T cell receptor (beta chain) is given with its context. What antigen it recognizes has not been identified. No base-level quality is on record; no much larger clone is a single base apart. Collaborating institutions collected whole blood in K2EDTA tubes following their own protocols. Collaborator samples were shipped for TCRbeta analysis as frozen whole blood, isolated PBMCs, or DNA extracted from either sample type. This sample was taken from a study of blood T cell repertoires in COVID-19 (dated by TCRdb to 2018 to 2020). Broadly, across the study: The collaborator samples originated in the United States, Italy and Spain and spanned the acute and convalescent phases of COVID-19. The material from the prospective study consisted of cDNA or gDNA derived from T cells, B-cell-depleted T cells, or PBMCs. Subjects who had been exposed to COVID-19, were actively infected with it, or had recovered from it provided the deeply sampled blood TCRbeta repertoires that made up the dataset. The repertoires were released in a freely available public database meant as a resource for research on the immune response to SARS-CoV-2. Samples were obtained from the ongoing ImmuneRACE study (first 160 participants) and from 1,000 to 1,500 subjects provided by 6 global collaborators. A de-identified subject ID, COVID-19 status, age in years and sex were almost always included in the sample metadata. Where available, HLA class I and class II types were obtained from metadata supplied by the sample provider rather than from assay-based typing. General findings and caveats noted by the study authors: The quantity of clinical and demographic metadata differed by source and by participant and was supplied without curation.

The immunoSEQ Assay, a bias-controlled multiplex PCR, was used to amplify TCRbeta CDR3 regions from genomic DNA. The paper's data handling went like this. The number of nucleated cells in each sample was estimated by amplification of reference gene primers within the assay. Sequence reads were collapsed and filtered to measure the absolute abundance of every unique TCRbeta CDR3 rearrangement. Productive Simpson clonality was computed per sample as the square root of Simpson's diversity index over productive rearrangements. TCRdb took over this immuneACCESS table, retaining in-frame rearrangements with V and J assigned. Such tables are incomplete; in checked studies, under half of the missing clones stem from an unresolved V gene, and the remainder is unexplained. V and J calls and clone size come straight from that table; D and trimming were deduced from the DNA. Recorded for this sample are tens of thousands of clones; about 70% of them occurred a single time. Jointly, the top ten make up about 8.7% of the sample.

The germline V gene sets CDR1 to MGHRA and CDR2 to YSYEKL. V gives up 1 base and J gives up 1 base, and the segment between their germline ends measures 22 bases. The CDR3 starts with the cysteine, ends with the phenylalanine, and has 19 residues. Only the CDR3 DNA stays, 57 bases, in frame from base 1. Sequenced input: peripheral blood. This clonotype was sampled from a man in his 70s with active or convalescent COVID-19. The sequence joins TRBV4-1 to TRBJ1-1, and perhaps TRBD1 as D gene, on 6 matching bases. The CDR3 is CASSQVGGGLGPSNTEAFF. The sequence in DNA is TGCGCCAGCAGCCAAGTAGGGGGGGGGTTAGGACCCTCGAACACTGAAGCTTTCTTT.